Sequencing of this TCR beta chain was carried out in a study of identical twins (dated by TCRdb to 2016 to 2017). With respect to the entire study: The study deep-sequenced TCR alpha and beta repertoires from monozygotic twins, unrelated adults of various ages and cord blood to test whether fetal clonotypes persist. To rule out contamination, the twin experiments were replicated at different times with different library preparation protocols. The investigation overall reported the following: Fewer insertions were carried by abundant cord blood beta clonotypes, a similar but weaker trend appeared in young adult naive repertoires, and no such trend appeared in memory repertoires. Recombination models systematically underestimated out-of-frame TCR alpha sharing in monozygotic twins but agreed with sharing between unrelated individuals. The excess sharing between twins in beta out-of-frame sequences was weaker because fewer shared sequences reduced the signal-to-noise ratio. Zero-insertion analyses could be partly confounded by invariant T cells such as MAIT and iNKT, although diverse VJ usage argued against such confounding for most clonotypes. Compared with coincidental sharing between unrelated individuals, out-of-frame TCR alpha sequences shared between twins had an excess of sequences with low generation probability. Because the same donors could not be followed over many years, the conclusions depended on cross-sectional statistical analysis.

This clonotype was seen a handful of times. Its antigen remains undetermined. Base qualities are not recorded, but no much larger clone differs from it by a single base. Every donor in the study was a healthy Caucasian. Three pairs of female monozygotic twins, all aged 18 to 29 years, were included in the twin cohort. RNA for TCR libraries was isolated from peripheral blood mononuclear cells. The CDR3, cysteine through phenylalanine, is 13 amino acids long. Here the CDR3 DNA is all that survives: 39 bases in frame from base 1. The germline V gene supplies CDR1 WSHSY and CDR2 SAAADI. Here V drops 7 bases and J drops 6 bases, and the junction holds 8 bases not matched to any gene. Library generation was performed with 5' RACE. Reads for this sample came from an Illumina HiSeq 2000. Template switching introduced a universal primer binding site; the final cDNA contained a unique molecular identifier, enabling accurate counting of TCR cDNA molecules. Specific primers in the conserved constant-segment region were used to synthesize first-strand cDNA for the TCR alpha and beta chains. To control for contamination, every cDNA library carried two barcodes: a SMART-Mk sample barcode plus Illumina barcodes. TruSeq adapter sequences, together with Illumina sample barcodes, were added in two successive PCR steps. Sequencing of the TCR alpha and beta cDNA libraries was done on the Illumina HiSeq platform using custom primers. In the authors' own workflow: MiGEC processed the raw reads to extract unique molecular identifiers, while MiXCR was used to determine the CDR3 positions. Recombination models were inferred per individual with the repgenHMM and IGoR tools using an EM algorithm. The tcR package in R was used for shared clonotype analysis, with sharing normalized by the product of cloneset sizes. Out-of-frame nonproductive sequences were analyzed to study raw recombination free of thymic and clonal selection effects. TCRdb reprocessed the public reads (quality trimming at Q25 with fastp, clone calling with MiXCR) and kept in-frame beta chains. For every CDR3 protein sequence, its rows merge into one entry that carries the most common genes and DNA. The V and J calls come from TCRdb's annotation, not from the publication. This sample is represented by fewer than 650,000 distinct CDR3 sequences; roughly 9.5% of them were singletons. The biggest ten clones account for roughly 3% of the sample.

The data were also submitted as part of a second study, on yellow fever vaccine responses in identical twins. Drawing on the second study: The T cell response to vaccination in identical twins was reported by the authors to appear partly convergent and partly personalized. Focusing on identical twins, the study followed the T cell clones that responded to the vaccine, and did so with precision.

This receptor chain uses TRBV10-2 and TRBJ2-5, with 7 junctional bases fitting TRBD1. This clonotype was obtained from a woman between 18 and 29 years old in good health. The specimen sequenced was PBMCs. The CDR3 is CASTGQRSQTQYF. The sequenced DNA: TGCGCCAGCACGGGACAGAGGAGTCAGACCCAGTACTTC.